This T cell receptor (beta chain) was identified during a study of T cell repertoires in cytomegalovirus infection. Study as a whole: Public TCR beta signature analysis indicated the presence of both CMV infection and matching HLA type.

TCRdb passed the reads through MiXCR, listing each CDR3 protein once. The data show about 150,000 distinct CDR3 sequences, 23% seen once. Study-level results: CMV carriers with the relevant HLA were identified by cumulative public TCR beta family frequency. Within the response measured ex vivo, HLA-C-restricted CMV-specific TCR beta clonotypes were dominant.

The CDR3 contains 14 residues. Trimming took 5 bases from V and 2 from J, leaving 12 bases between them. Germline V CDR1 and CDR2: SGHVT, SQSDAQ. This clonotype was counted only a few times. What it binds is unknown. This TCR derives from a human donor in good health (CMV status not recorded). Some clones in this sample may be carry-over from other donors' samples. The V gene is TRBV7-4, the J gene TRBJ2-5; tentative D call: TRBD1 (5 bases). Source material: PBMCs. The CDR3 here is CASSPYDSQETQYF. CDR3 coding DNA: TGTGCCAGCAGCCCTTATGACAGTCAAGAGACCCAGTACTTC.